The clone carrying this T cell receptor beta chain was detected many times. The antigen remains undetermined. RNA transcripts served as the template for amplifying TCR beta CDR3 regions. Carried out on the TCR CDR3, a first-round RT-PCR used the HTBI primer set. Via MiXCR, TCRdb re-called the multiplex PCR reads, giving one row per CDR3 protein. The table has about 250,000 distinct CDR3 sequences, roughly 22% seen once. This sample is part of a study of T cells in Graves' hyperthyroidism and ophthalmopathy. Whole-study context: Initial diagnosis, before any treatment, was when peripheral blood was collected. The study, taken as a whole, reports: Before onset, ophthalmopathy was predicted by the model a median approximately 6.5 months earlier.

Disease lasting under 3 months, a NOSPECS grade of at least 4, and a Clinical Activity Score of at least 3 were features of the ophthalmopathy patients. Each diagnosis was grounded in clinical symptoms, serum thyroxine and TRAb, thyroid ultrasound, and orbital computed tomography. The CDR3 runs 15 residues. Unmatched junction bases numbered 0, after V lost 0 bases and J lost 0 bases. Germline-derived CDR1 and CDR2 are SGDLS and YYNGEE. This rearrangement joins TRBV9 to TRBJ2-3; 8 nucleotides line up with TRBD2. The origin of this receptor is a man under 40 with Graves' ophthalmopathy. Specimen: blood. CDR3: CASSVASGSTDTQYF. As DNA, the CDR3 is TGTGCCAGCAGCGTAGCTAGCGGGAGCACAGATACGCAGTATTTT.